This T cell receptor beta chain emerged from a study of tumor and adjacent non-tumor tissue in lung cancer. Study summary: Each sample yielded a few million productive TCRbeta reads on average.

Comment on this clonotype: What it recognizes is unknown. A read error is possible here, since a much larger clone lies one base away.

The template was RNA from unsorted bulk tissue. The normal lung tissue was taken more than 3 cm from the tumor edge. Chemotherapy-naive patients with new lung cancer underwent thoracic surgery in China, August–late 2014. TCRbeta libraries were built with three rounds of nested PCR, modified from ARM-PCR. One entry per CDR3 protein, called by TCRdb with MiXCR from the multiplex PCR reads. The sample consists of about 80,000 distinct CDR3 sequences, 65% to 85% of them appearing once. Germline V gene sequence: CDR1 SGHNT, CDR2 YYREEE (reference sequence). J gave up 0 bases and V 1 base, and 10 bases lay outside the gene matches. This CDR3 spans 18 amino acids. The study, taken as a whole, reports: In normal lung, the top 100 clones were significantly more dominant than in tumor. Tumor tissue had significantly higher TCR diversity than normal lung.

This clonotype originated in a man aged 60 to 69 with non-small cell lung cancer. The chain has TRBV5-4 and TRBJ2-7, with 10 bases matching TRBD2. Sequencing input: distant non-tumor lung tissue. This chain's CDR3 is CASSLNASGRVTSYEQYF. DNA of the CDR3: TGTGCCAGCAGCTTGAATGCTAGCGGGAGAGTCACCTCCTACGAGCAGTACTTC.